This passage covers 4 T cell receptor beta chains from one sample sequenced in a study of cytomegalovirus exposure and HLA in healthy donors (TCRdb year 2017). The receptor library was made with the immunoSEQ multiplex PCR assay. For the multiplex PCR, a mixture combining 60 forward primers for TCR Vbeta segments and 13 reverse primers for TCR Jbeta segments was used. TCRdb obtained this table from immuneACCESS and retained in-frame rearrangements with V and J assigned. These tables miss some clones; where compared with another copy, unresolved V genes account for less than half of the shortfall, and the remainder is unexplained. This sample has around 140,000 clones in its table, and more than 75% of those were observed once. 2.4% of the sample rests with the top ten. Sequencing input: PBMCs. The origin of the receptors is a woman younger than 35 in good health and CMV-seropositive.

The CDR3 DNA follows: TGTGCCAGCAGCTCCGGACAAGTCAATCAGCCCCAGCATTTT. It encodes CASSSGQVNQPQHF. The chain recombines TRBV7-2 with TRBJ1-5; a possible D gene is TRBD1 (5 bases). The CDR3 totals 14 residues. In germline, CDR1 is SGHTA, CDR2 FQGNSA. Deletions cut 4 bases from V and 3 bases from J, with 10 bases between.

As to this clone: The sample holds other DNA sequences that translate to the same CDR3. The genes are TRBV15 and TRBJ1-5; D is ambiguous. There are 15 residues in the CDR3. Germline CDR1 reads LNHNV; CDR2 reads YYDKDF (reference sequence). Between the trimmed V and J ends, which lost 6 bases and 1 base, there was a span of 13 bases. The CDR3 loop reads CATRVEASSNQPQHF. In DNA form, the CDR3 reads TGTGCCACCAGGGTGGAAGCGTCCAGCAATCAGCCCCAGCATTTT.

The genes are TRBV14 and TRBJ1-1, with D possibly matching TRBD1 (5 bases). The CDR3 length is 14 residues. Looked up from germline, CDR1 is SGHDN and CDR2 is FVKESK. Trimming took 4 bases from V and 4 from J, leaving 13 bases between them. DNA for the CDR3: TGTGCCAGCAGCCGCCTCCTCGGGGGCACTGAAGCTTTCTTT. Residues: CASSRLLGGTEAFF.

V gene TRBV7-9 combines with J gene TRBJ2-1, with 14 nucleotides matching TRBD2. The CDR3 loop spans 15 amino acids. Germline assignment: CDR1 SEHNR and CDR2 FQNEAQ (reference sequence). J lost 6 bases, V lost 6 bases, and 4 bases had no gene match. CDR3 amino acids: CASSLGTSGGNEQFF. The CDR3 DNA reads TGTGCCAGCAGTCTGGGGACTAGCGGGGGCAATGAGCAGTTCTTC. Full variable domain (remainder filled in from reference TRBV7-9 and TRBJ2-1): DTGVSQNPRHKITKRGQNVTFRCDPISEHNRLYWYRQTLGQGPEFLTYFQNEAQLEKSRLLSDRFSAERPKGSFSTLEIQRTEQGDSAMYLCASSLGTSGGNEQFFGPGTRLTVL.